This T cell receptor beta chain is from a study of T cell repertoires in cytomegalovirus infection. Using its own MiXCR run on the reads, TCRdb lists one record per CDR3 protein. This sample has approximately 1,000,000 distinct CDR3 sequences, with 30% to 40% found just once. V lost 9 bases, J lost 6 bases, and 11 bases lay in between. The CDR3 has 12 residues. The germline V gene has CDR1 SEHNR and CDR2 FQNEAQ (reference sequence). Details on this clonotype: Its antigen is as yet unknown.

This clonotype was obtained from a human donor in good health (CMV status not recorded). Some clones in this sample may be carry-over from other donors' samples. The source material was cultured CD8+ T cells from PBMCs, sampled from culture after CMV antigen stimulation. The J gene is TRBJ2-2, the V gene TRBV7-9, with D possibly matching TRBD1 (6 bases). The CDR3 protein is CASRTGSGELFF. CDR3 in DNA: TGTGCCAGTCGAACAGGGTCCGGGGAGCTGTTTTTT. The variable domain in full, with the rest retrieved from reference TRBV7-9 and TRBJ2-2, is DTGVSQNPRHKITKRGQNVTFRCDPISEHNRLYWYRQTLGQGPEFLTYFQNEAQLEKSRLLSDRFSAERPKGSFSTLEIQRTEQGDSAMYLCASRTGSGELFFGEGSRLTVL.